This T cell receptor (beta chain) originates from a study of blood T cell repertoires in COVID-19. At the level of the study: Samples representing acute and convalescent COVID-19 were sourced from the United States, Italy and Spain. T cells, B-cell-depleted T cells, or PBMCs supplied cDNA or gDNA.

The CDR3 runs to 15 residues. The V segment lost 3 bases and the J segment 1 base; nucleotides outside the gene matches: 6. Germline V gene data show CDR1 as SEHNR and CDR2 as FQNEAQ (reference sequence). In the authors' workflow: Scientists estimated how many nucleated cells there were by amplifying reference gene primers. Using immunoSEQ multiplex PCR, the repertoire was profiled, and TCRdb retains in-frame clones only, with some absent. D and trimming were read from the DNA, whereas the V and J calls and clone size are those reported in that table. Of some 140,000 clones listed, around three quarters are singletons.

The specimen sequenced was peripheral blood. This TCR was recovered from a man older than 75 with acute or convalescent COVID-19. V usage is TRBV7-9 and J usage is TRBJ2-7, with TRBD1 matching over 7 bases. Here the CDR3 reads CASSFRTGPSYEQYF. The CDR3 region has the DNA TGTGCCAGCAGCTTCAGGACAGGTCCTTCCTACGAGCAGTACTTC.